This entry features one T cell receptor beta chain sequence. No antigen is known for it. This entry belongs to a study of T cell responses to AZD1222 COVID-19 vaccine. In the study overall: Researchers grouped second doses given at about 4 or about 12 weeks into one pool.

Study observations and caveats: As reported, nearly half of all spike-specific TCRs target variant regions that are unmutated.

The repertoire was sequenced with immunoSEQ multiplex PCR; TCRdb's copy has only in-frame clones and lacks some. Of 140,000 to 150,000 clones listed, approximately 88% are singletons. The CDR3 spans 13 residues. Per the germline V gene, CDR1 is SGHVS and CDR2 is FNYEAQ. Trimming took 5 bases from V and 2 from J, leaving 9 bases between them. This specimen consisted of peripheral blood, obtained on day 0 of AZD1222 vaccination. The receptor's source is an adult in good health. This chain joins TRBV7-6 and TRBJ1-2; the D is unclear. This CDR3 is CASSPGLNYGYTF. The CDR3 DNA is TGTGCCAGCAGCCCCGGACTAAACTATGGCTACACCTTC.